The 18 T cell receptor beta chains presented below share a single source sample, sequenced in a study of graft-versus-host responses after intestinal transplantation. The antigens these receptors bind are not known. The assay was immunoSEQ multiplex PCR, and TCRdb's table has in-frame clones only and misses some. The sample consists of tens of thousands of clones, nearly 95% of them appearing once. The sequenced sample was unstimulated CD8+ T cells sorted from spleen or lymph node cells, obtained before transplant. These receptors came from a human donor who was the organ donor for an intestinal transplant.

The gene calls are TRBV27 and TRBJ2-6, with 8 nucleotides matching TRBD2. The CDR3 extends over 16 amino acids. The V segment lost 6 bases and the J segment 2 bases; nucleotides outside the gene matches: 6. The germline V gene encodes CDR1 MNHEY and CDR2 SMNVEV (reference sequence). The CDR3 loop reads CASSGGREAGANVLTF. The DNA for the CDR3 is TGTGCCAGCAGCGGGGGGCGGGAGGCTGGGGCCAACGTCCTGACTTTC.

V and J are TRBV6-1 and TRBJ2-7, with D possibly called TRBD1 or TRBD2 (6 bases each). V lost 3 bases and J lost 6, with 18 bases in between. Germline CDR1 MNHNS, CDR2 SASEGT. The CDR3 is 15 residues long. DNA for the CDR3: TGTGCCAGCAGTGATTTTTTGGCAGGGGAGGCCGAGCAGTACTTC. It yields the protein CASSDFLAGEAEQYF.

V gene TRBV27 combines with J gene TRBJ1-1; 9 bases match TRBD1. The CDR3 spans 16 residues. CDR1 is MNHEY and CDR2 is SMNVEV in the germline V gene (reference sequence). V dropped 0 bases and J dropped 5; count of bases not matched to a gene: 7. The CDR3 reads CASSLSQGARDTEAFF. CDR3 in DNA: TGTGCCAGCAGTTTATCACAGGGGGCGCGGGATACTGAAGCTTTCTTT.

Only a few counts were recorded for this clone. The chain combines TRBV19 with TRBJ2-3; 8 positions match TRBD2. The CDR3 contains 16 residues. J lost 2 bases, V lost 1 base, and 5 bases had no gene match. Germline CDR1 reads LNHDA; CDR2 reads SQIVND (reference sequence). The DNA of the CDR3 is TGTGCCAGTAGTATAGGACGGGGGGGTCTCACAGATACGCAGTATTTT. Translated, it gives CASSIGRGGLTDTQYF.

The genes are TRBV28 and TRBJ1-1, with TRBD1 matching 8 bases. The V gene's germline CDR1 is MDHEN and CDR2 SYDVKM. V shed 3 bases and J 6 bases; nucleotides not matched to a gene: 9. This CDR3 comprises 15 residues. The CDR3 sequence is CASSFQGAGLPEAFF. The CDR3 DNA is TGTGCCAGCAGTTTTCAGGGGGCGGGTTTACCTGAAGCTTTCTTT.

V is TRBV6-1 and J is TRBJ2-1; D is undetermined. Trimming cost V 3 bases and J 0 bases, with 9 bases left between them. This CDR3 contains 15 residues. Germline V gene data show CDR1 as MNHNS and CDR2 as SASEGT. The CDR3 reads CASSEDRNSYNEQFF. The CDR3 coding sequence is TGTGCCAGCAGTGAGGACCGAAACTCCTACAATGAGCAGTTCTTC.

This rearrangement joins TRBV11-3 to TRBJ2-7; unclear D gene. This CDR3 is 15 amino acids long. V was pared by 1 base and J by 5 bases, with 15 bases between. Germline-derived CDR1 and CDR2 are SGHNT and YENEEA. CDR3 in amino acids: CASSLGGSGMDEQYF. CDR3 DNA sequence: TGTGCCAGCAGCTTAGGTGGCAGTGGGATGGACGAGCAGTACTTC.

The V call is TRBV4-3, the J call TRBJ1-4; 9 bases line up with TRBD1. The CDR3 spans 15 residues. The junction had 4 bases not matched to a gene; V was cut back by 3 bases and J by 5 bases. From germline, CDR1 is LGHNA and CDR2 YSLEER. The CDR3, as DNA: TGCGCCAGCAGCCACGACGGGACAGGGAATGAAAAACTGTTTTTT. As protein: CASSHDGTGNEKLFF.

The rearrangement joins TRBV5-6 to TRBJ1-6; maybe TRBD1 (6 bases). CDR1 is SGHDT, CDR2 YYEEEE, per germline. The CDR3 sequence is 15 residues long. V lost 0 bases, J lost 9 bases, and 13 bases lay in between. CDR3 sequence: CASSLGAGVGSPLHF. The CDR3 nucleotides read TGTGCCAGCAGCTTGGGAGCAGGGGTCGGTTCACCCCTCCACTTT. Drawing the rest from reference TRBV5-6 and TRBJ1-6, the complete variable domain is DAGVTQSPTHLIKTRGQQVTLRCSPKSGHDTVSWYQQALGQGPQFIFQYYEEEERQRGNFPDRFSGHQFPNYSSELNVNALLLGDSALYLCASSLGAGVGSPLHFGNGTRLTVT.

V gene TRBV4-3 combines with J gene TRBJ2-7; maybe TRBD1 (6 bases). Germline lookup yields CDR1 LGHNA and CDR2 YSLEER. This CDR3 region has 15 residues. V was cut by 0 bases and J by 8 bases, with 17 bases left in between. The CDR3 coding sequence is TGCGCCAGCAGCCAAGATCCAGGACAGACTGCGCAGCAGTACTTC. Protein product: CASSQDPGQTAQQYF.

CDR3 amino acids: CASSQDWSGTRLTDEQFF. CDR3 DNA: TGCGCCAGCAGCCAAGATTGGAGCGGGACCCGGTTGACGGATGAGCAGTTCTTC. The chain combines TRBV4-1 with TRBJ2-1, with TRBD2 matching over 7 bases. Germline trimming cut 0 bases from V and 8 bases from J; bases unmatched to any gene: 16. CDR3 length equals 18 residues. From germline, CDR1 is MGHRA and CDR2 YSYEKL.

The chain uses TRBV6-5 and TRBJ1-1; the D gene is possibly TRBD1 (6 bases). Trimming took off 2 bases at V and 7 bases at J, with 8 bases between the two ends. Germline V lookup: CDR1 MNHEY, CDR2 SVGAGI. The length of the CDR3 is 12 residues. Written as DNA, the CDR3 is TGTGCCAGCAGTTACGGGGGGCGTGAAGCTTTCTTT. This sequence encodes CASSYGGREAFF.

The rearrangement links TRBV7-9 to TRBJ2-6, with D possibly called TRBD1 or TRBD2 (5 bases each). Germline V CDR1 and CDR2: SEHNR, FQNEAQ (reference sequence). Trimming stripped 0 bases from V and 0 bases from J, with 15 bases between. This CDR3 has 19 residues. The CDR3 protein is CASSLAVYEGSSGANVLTF. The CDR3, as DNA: TGTGCCAGCAGCTTAGCAGTTTATGAGGGGAGCTCTGGGGCCAACGTCCTGACTTTC. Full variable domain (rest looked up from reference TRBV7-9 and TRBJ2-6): DTGVSQNPRHKITKRGQNVTFRCDPISEHNRLYWYRQTLGQGPEFLTYFQNEAQLEKSRLLSDRFSAERPKGSFSTLEIQRTEQGDSAMYLCASSLAVYEGSSGANVLTFGAGSRLTVL.

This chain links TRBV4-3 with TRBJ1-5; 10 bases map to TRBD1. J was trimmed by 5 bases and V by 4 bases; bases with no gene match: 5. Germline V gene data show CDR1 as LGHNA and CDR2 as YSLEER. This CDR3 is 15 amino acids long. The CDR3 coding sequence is TGCGCCAGCAGCCCCGGGACAGGGGATTATCAGCCCCAGCATTTT. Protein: CASSPGTGDYQPQHF.

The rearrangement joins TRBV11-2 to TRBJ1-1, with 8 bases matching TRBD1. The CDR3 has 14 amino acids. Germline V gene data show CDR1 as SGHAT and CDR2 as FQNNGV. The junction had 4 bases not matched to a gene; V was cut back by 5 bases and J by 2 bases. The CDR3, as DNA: TGTGCCAGCAGCATACAGGGGGTTAACACTGAAGCTTTCTTT. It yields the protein CASSIQGVNTEAFF.

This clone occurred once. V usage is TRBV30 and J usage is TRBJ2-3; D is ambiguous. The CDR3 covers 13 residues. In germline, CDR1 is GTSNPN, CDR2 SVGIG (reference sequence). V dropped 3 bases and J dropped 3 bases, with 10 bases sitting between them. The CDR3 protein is CAWSDLPTDTQYF. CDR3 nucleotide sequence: TGTGCCTGGAGCGATTTACCAACAGATACGCAGTATTTT.

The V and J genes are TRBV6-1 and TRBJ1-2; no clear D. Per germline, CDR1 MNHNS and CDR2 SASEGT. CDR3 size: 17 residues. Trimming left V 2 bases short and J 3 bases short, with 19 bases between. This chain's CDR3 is CASSERAVRSVDYGYTF. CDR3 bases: TGTGCCAGCAGTGAAAGAGCTGTTCGGAGCGTCGACTATGGCTACACCTTC.

The CDR3, as DNA: TGTGCCAGCAGCCAAGATCCAGGGGCCGGAGAAAAACTGTTTTTT. Protein sequence: CASSQDPGAGEKLFF. The rearrangement joins TRBV4-2 to TRBJ1-4; the D gene is possibly TRBD1 (6 bases). Germline V gene lookup returns CDR1 LGHNA and CDR2 YNFKEQ. There are 15 residues in the CDR3. V gave up 0 bases and J gave up 8 bases, with 13 bases separating them.